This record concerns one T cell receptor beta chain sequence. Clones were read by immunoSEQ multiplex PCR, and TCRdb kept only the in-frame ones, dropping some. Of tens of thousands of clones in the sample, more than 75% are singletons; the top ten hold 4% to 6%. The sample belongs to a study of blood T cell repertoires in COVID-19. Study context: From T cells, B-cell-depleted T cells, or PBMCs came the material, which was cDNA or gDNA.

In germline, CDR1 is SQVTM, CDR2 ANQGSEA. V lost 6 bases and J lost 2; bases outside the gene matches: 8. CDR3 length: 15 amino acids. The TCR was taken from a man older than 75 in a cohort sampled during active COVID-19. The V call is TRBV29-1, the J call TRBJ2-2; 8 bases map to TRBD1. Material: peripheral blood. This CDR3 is CSVRTGTGNTGELFF. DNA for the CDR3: TGCAGCGTCCGCACCGGGACAGGAAACACCGGGGAGCTGTTTTTT.